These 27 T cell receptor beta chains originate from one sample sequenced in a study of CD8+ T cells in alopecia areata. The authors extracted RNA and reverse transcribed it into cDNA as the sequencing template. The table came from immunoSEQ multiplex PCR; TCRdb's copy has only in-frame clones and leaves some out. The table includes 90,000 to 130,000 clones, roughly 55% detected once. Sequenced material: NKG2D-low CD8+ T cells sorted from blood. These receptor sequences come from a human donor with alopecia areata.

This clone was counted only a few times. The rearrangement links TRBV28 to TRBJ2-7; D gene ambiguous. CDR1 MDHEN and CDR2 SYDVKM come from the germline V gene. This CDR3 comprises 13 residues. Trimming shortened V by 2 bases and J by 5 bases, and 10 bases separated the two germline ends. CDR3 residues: CASSLQDSNEQYF. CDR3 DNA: TGTGCCAGCAGTTTACAGGATTCGAACGAGCAGTACTTC.

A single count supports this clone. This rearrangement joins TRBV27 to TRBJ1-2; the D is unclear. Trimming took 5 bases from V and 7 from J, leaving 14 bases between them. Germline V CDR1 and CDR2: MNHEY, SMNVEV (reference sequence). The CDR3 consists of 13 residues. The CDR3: CASSAPLWGGYTF. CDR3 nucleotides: TGTGCCAGCAGTGCCCCCCTTTGGGGTGGCTACACCTTC.

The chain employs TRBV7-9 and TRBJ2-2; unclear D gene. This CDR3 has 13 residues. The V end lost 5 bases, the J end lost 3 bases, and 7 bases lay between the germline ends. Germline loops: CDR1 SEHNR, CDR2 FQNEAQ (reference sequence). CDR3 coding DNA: TGTGCCAGCAGCCCTGCCCACACCGGGGAGCTGTTTTTT. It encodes CASSPAHTGELFF.

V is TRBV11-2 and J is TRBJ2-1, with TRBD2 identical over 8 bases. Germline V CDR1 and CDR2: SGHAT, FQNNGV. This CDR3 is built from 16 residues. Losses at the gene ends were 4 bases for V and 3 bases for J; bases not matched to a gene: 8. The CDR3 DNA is TGTGCCAGCAGCTACCTTGCGGGAGGAAGCTACAATGAGCAGTTCTTC. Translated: CASSYLAGGSYNEQFF. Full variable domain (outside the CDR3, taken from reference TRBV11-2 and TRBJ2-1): EAGVAQSPRYKIIEKRQSVAFWCNPISGHATLYWYQQILGQGPKLLIQFQNNGVVDDSQLPKDRFSAERLKGVDSTLKIQPAKLEDSAVYLCASSYLAGGSYNEQFFGPGTRLTVL.

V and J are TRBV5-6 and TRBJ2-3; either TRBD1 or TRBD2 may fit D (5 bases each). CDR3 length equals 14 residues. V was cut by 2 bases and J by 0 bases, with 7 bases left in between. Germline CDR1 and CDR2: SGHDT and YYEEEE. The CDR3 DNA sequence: TGTGCCAGCAGCTTCGGGGCTAGCACAGATACGCAGTATTTT. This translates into CASSFGASTDTQYF.

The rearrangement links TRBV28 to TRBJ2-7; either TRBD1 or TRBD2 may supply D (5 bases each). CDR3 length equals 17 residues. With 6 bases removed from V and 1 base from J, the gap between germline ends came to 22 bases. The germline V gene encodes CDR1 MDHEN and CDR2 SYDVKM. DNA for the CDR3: TGTGCCAGCAGCGTCCTGCTGGGGGATACAACATCCTACGAGCAGTACTTC. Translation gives CASSVLLGDTTSYEQYF.

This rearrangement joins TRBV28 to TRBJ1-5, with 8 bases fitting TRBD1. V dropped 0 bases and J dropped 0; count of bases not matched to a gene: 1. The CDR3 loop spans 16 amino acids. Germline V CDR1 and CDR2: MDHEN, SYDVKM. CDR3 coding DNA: TGTGCCAGCAGTTTATGGACAGGGGTTAGCAATCAGCCCCAGCATTTT. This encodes CASSLWTGVSNQPQHF.

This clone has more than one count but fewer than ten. The CDR3 DNA follows: TGTGCCAGCAGTCCTTCGACAGGTGGAAACACTGAAGCTTTCTTT. Protein product: CASSPSTGGNTEAFF. The V and J genes are TRBV6-5 and TRBJ1-1; perhaps TRBD1 as D (6 bases). V was shortened by 5 bases and J by 2 bases, with 15 bases between the two germline ends. CDR3 length: 15 residues. CDR1 is MNHEY and CDR2 is SVGAGI in the germline V gene.

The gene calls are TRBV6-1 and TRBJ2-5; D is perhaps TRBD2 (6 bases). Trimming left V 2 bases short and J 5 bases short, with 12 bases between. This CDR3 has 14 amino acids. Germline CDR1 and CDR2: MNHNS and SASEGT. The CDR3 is CASSEYTGAETQYF. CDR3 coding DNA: TGTGCCAGCAGTGAATATACGGGAGCGGAGACCCAGTACTTC.

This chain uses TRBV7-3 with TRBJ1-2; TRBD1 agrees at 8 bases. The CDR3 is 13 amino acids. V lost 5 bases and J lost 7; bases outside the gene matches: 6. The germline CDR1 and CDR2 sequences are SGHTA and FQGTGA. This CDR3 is CASSPAGGVGYTF. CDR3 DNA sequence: TGTGCCAGCAGCCCCGCAGGGGGCGTTGGCTACACCTTC.

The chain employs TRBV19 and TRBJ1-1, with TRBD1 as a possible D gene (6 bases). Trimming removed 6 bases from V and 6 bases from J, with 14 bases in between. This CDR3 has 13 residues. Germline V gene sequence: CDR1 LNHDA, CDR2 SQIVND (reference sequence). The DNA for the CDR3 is TGTGCCAGTAGCATTGGGGGGGGCGCTGAAGCTTTCTTT. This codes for CASSIGGGAEAFF.

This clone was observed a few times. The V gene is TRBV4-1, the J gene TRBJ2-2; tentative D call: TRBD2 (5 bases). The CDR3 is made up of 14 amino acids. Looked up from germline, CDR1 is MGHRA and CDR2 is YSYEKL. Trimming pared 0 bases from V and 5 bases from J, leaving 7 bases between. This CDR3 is CASSQDPGTGELFF. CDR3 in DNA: TGCGCCAGCAGCCAAGATCCGGGGACCGGGGAGCTGTTTTTT.

CDR3 sequence: CATRGTLSYEQYF. DNA of the CDR3: TGTGCTACCAGAGGGACTCTCTCCTACGAGCAGTACTTC. V and J are TRBV7-9 and TRBJ2-7, with D possibly TRBD2 on 6 matching bases. The CDR3 is 13 residues long. Germline loops: CDR1 SEHNR, CDR2 FQNEAQ (reference sequence).

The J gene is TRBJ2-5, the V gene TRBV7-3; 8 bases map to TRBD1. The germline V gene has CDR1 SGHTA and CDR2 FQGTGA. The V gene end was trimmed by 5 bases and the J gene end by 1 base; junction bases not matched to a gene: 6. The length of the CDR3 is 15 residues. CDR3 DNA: TGTGCCAGCAGCCCAGGGGGCGGGCCCCAAGAGACCCAGTACTTC. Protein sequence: CASSPGGGPQETQYF. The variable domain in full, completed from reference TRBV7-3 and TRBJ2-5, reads GAGVSQTPSNKVTEKGKYVELRCDPISGHTALYWYRQSLGQGPEFLIYFQGTGAADDSGLPNDRFFAVRPEGSVSTLKIQRTERGDSAVYLCASSPGGGPQETQYFGPGTRLLVL.

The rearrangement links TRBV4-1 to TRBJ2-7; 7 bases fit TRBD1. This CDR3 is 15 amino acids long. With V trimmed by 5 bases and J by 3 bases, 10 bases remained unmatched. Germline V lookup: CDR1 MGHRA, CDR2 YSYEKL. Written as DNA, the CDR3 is TGCGCCAGCAGCAGAGCCGGGACAGCGGACTACGAGCAGTACTTC. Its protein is CASSRAGTADYEQYF.

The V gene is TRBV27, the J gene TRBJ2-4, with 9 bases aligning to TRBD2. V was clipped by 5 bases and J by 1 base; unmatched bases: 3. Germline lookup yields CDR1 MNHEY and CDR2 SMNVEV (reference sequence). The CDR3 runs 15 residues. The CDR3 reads CASSPSGVAKNIQYF. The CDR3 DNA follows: TGTGCCAGCAGTCCTAGCGGGGTCGCCAAAAACATTCAGTACTTC.

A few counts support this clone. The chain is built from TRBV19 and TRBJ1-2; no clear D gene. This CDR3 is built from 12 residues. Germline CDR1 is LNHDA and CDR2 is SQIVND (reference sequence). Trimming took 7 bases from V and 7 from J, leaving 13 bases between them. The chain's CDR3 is CASNSGGIGYTF. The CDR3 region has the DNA TGTGCCAGTAATTCGGGAGGGATTGGCTACACCTTC.

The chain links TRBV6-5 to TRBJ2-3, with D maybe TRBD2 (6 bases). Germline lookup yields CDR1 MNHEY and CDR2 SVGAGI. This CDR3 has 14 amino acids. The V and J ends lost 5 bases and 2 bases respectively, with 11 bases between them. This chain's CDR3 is CASSRDSYTDTQYF. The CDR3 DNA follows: TGTGCCAGCAGTCGGGACTCCTACACAGATACGCAGTATTTT.

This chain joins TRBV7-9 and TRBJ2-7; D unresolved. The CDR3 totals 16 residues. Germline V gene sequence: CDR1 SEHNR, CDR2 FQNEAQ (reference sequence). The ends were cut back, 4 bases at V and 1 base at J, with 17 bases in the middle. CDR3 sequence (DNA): TGTGCCAGCAGCTCCCAGATACGAACAGAGTCCTACGAGCAGTACTTC. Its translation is CASSSQIRTESYEQYF.

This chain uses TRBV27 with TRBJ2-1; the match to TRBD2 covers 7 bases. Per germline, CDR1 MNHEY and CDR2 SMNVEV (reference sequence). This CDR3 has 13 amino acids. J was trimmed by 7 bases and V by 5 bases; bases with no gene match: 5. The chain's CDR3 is CASSLTSVNEQFF. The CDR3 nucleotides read TGTGCCAGCAGTCTAACTAGCGTGAATGAGCAGTTCTTC.

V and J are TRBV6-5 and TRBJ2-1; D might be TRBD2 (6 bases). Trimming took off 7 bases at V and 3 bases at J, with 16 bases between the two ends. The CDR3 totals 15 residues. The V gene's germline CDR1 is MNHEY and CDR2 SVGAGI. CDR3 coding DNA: TGTGCCAGCACGCTTTCGGGAGCTGACTACAATGAGCAGTTCTTC. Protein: CASTLSGADYNEQFF.

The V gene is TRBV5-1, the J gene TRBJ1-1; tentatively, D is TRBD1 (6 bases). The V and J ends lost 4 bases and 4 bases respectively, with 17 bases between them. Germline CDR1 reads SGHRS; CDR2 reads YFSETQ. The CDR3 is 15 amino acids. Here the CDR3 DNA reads TGCGCCAGCAGCAGGGGGACCGGGACGGGCACTGAAGCTTTCTTT. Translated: CASSRGTGTGTEAFF.

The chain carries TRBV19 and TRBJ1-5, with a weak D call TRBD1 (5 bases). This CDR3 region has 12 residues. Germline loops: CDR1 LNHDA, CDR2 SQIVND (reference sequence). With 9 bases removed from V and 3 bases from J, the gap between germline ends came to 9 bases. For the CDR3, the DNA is TGTGCCAGCTCCAGGGTCAATCAGCCCCAGCATTTT. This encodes CASSRVNQPQHF.

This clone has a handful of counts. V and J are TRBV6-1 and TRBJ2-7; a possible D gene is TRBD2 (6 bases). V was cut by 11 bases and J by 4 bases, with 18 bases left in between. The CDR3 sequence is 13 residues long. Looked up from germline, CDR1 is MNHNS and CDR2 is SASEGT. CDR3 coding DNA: TGTGCCGGGGGTTTTGGGACTCGATACGAGCAGTACTTC. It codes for CAGGFGTRYEQYF.

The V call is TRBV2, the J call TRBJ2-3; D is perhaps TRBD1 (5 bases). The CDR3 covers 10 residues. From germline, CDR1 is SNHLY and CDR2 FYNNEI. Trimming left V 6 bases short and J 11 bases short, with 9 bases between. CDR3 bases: TGTGCCAGCAGACAGGCCAAGCAGTATTTT. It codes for CASRQAKQYF.

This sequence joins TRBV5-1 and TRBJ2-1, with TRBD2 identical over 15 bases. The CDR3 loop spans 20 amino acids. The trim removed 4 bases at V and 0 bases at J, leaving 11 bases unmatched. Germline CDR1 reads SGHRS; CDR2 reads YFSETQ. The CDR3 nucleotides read TGCGCCAGCAGCAGATCCGGGACTAGCGGGAGGACAAGCTCCTACAATGAGCAGTTCTTC. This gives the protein CASSRSGTSGRTSSYNEQFF.

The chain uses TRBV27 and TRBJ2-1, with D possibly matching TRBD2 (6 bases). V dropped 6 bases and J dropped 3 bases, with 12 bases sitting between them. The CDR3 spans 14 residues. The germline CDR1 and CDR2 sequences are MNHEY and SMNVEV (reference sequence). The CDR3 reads CASSAKGGYNEQFF. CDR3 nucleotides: TGTGCCAGCAGCGCGAAGGGAGGCTACAATGAGCAGTTCTTC.